This TCR beta chain came from a study of T cell responses to AZD1222 COVID-19 vaccine. Overall study results and limits: In all cases, repertoires were sampled only after the peak T cell response. Among spike-specific TCRs, nearly half reportedly target unmutated variant regions. The donors showed a predominance of white British ancestry and of females, with possible underestimation of clonal diversity.

This clone was recorded only once. Its antigen is as yet unknown. Only in-frame clones appear in the TCRdb table, and some are missing; sequencing was by immunoSEQ multiplex PCR. The table shows about 60,000 clones, with under 95% occurring only once. This clonotype was obtained from an adult who received the MenACWY meningococcal vaccine as a control. Material: peripheral blood, obtained 28 days after the second dose of the MenACWY control vaccine.

The CDR3 here is CASSEFVAQETQYF. The CDR3 nucleotides read TGTGCCAGCAGTGAATTTGTAGCCCAAGAGACCCAGTACTTC. The V and J genes are TRBV2 and TRBJ2-5, with D uncertain. Germline CDR1 and CDR2: SNHLY and FYNNEI. The CDR3 sequence is 14 residues long. V was clipped by 2 bases and J by 1 base, with 8 bases between them.